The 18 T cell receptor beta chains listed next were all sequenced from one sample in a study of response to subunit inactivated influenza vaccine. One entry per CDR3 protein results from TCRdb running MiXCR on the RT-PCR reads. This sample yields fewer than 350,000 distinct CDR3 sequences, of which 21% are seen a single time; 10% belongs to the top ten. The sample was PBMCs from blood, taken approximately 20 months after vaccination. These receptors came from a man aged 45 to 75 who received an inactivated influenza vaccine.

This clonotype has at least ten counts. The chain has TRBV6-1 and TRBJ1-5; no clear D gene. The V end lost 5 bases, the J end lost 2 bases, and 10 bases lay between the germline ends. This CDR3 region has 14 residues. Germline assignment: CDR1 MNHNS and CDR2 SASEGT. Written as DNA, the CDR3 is TGTGCCAGCAGTACCGGACTCGGCAATCAGCCCCAGCATTTT. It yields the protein CASSTGLGNQPQHF.

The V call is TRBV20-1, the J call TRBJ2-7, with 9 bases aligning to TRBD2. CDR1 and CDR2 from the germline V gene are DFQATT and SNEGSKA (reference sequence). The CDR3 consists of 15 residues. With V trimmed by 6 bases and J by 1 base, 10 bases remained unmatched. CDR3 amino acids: CSAPDGTSSSYEQYF. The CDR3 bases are TGCAGTGCCCCCGATGGGACTAGCAGTTCCTACGAGCAGTACTTC.

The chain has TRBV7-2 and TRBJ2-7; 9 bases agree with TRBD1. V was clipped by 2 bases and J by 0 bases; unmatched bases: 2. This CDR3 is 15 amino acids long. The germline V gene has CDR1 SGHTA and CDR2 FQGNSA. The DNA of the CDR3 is TGTGCCAGCAGCTTAACAGGGGGCTCCTCCTACGAGCAGTACTTC. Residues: CASSLTGGSSYEQYF.

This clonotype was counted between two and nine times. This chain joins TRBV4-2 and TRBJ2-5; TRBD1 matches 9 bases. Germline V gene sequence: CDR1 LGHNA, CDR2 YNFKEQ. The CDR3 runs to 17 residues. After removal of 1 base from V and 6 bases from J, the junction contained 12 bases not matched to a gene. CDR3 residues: CASSQATPGQGTKTQYF. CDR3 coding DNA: TGTGCCAGCAGCCAAGCGACACCGGGACAGGGTACGAAGACCCAGTACTTC.

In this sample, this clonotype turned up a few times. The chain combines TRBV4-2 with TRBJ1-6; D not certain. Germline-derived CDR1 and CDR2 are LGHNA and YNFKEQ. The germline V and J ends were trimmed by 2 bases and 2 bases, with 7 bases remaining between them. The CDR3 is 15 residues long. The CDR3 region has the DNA TGTGCCAGCAGCCAAACAGAGCCCTATAATTCACCCCTCCACTTT. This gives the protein CASSQTEPYNSPLHF.

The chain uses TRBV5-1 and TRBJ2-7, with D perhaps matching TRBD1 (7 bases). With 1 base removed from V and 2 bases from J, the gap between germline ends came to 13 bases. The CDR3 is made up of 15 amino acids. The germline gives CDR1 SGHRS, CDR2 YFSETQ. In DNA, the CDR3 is TGCGCCAGCAGCTTGCTTCAGGGGGGAACCTACGAGCAGTACTTC. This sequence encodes CASSLLQGGTYEQYF.

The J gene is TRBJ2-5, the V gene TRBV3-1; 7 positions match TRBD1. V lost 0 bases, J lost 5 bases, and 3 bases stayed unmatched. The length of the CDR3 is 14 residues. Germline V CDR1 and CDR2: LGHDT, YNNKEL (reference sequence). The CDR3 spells CASSQETGFETQYF. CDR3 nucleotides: TGTGCCAGCAGCCAAGAGACAGGGTTTGAGACCCAGTACTTC.

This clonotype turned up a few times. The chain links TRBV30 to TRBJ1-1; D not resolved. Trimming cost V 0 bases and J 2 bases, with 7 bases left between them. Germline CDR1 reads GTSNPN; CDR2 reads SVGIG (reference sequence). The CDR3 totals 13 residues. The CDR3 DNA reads TGTGCCTGGAGTGTTTGGAAAAACACTGAAGCTTTCTTT. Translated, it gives CAWSVWKNTEAFF.

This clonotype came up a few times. DNA for the CDR3: TGCGCCAGCAGCTTGGAAGGCCAGATCTCTGGAAACACCATATATTTT. Residues: CASSLEGQISGNTIYF. V is TRBV5-1 and J is TRBJ1-3; D is uncertain. V was shortened by 0 bases and J by 0 bases, with 10 bases between the two germline ends. Germline assignment: CDR1 SGHRS and CDR2 YFSETQ. There are 16 residues in the CDR3.

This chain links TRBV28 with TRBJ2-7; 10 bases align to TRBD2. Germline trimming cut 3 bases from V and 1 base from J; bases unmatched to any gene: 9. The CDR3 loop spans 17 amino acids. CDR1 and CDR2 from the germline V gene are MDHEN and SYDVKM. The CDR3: CASSFHIEREGSYEQYF. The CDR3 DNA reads TGTGCCAGCAGTTTTCATATTGAGCGGGAGGGTTCCTACGAGCAGTACTTC.

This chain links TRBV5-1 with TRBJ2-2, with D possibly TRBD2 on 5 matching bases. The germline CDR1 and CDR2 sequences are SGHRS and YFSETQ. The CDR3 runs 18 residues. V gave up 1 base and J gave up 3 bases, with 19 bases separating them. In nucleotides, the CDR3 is TGCGCCAGCAGCTTGCCCCCGGGTCTAGCTACTTACACCGGGGAGCTGTTTTTT. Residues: CASSLPPGLATYTGELFF.

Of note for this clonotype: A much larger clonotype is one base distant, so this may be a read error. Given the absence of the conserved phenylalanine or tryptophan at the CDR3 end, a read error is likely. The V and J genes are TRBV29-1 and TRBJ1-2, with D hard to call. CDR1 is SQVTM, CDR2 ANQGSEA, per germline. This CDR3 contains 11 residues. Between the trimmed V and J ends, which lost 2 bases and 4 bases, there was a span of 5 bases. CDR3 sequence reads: CSVELIYGYTC. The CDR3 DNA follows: TGCAGCGTTGAACTGATCTATGGCTACACCTGC.

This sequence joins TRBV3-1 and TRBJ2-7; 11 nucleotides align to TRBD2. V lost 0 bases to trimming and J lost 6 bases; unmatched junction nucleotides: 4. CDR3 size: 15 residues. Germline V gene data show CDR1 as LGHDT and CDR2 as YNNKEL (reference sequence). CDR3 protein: CASSQDSGRASEQYF. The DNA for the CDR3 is TGTGCCAGCAGCCAAGATAGCGGGAGGGCCTCCGAGCAGTACTTC.

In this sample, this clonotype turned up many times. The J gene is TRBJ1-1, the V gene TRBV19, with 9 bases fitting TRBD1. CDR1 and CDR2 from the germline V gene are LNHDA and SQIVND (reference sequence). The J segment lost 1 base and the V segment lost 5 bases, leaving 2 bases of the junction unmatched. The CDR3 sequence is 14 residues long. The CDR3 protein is CASSVDRGNTEAFF. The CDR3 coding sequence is TGTGCCAGTAGTGTGGACAGGGGGAACACTGAAGCTTTCTTT.

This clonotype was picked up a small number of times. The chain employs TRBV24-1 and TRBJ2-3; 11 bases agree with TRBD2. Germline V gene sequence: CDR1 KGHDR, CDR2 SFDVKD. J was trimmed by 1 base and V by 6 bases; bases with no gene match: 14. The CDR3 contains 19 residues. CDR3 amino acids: CATSSRPGLAEPRTDTQYF. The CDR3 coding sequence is TGTGCCACCAGTAGTAGGCCGGGACTAGCGGAGCCCCGCACAGATACGCAGTATTTT.

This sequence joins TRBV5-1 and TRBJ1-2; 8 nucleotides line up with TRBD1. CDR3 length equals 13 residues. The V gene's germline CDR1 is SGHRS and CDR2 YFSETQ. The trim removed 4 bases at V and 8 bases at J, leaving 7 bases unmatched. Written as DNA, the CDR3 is TGCGCCAGCAGCCAGGACAGGGCCAAGGGCTACACCTTC. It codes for CASSQDRAKGYTF.

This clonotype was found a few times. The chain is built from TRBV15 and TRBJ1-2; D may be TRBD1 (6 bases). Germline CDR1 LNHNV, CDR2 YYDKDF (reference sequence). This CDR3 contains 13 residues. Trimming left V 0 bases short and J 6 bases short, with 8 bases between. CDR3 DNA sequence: TGTGCCACCAGCAGAGAAGGGGGGGATGGCTACACCTTC. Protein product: CATSREGGDGYTF. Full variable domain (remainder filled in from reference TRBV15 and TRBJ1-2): DAMVIQNPRYQVTQFGKPVTLSCSQTLNHNVMYWYQQKSSQAPKLLFHYYDKDFNNEADTPDNFQSRRPNTSFCFLDIRSPGLGDTAMYLCATSREGGDGYTFGSGTRLTVV.

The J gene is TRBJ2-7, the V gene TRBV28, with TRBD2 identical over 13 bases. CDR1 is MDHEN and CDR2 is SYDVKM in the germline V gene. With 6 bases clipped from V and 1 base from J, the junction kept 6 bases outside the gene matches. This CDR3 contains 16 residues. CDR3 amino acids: CASSVGLAGVSYEQYF. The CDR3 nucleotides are TGTGCCAGCAGCGTCGGACTAGCGGGAGTGTCCTACGAGCAGTACTTC.